This paragraph covers one TCR beta chain sequence. V lost 0 bases to trimming and J lost 5 bases; unmatched junction nucleotides: 5. There are 14 residues in the CDR3. The V gene's germline CDR1 is SGHRS and CDR2 YFSETQ. These data originate in a study of blood T cell repertoires in COVID-19. The assay was immunoSEQ multiplex PCR, and TCRdb's table has in-frame clones only and misses some. The data hold hundreds of thousands of clones, with 82% observed a single time. The recovered donors of Cohort 3 showed two negative PCRs, clearance, or symptom resolution. Sequences were obtained from PBMCs or T cells enriched from blood (not recorded which). The source is a woman aged 60-75 years who had recovered from COVID-19. The chain carries TRBV5-1 and TRBJ2-7; 7 bases match TRBD2. CDR3 nucleotides: TGCGCCAGCAGCTTGGGCGGGGGTAACCACGAGCAGTACTTC. It specifies CASSLGGGNHEQYF.